The clone carrying this TCR beta chain showed up just a few times. No antigen is known for it. The sample comes from a study of T cells in Graves' hyperthyroidism and ophthalmopathy. Study-wide results and limits: The model forecast ophthalmopathy, anticipating it by a median approximately 7 months before onset.

CDR3 length: 16 amino acids. The ends lost 6 bases at V and 1 base at J; junction bases unmatched: 9. The germline V gene has CDR1 MNHEY and CDR2 SVGEGT. Patients aged 18 to 65 with hyperthyroidism were newly diagnosed, with duration under 2 months. It was RNA transcripts that yielded the amplified TCR beta CDR3 regions. RT-PCR in the first round (using the HTBI primer set) targeted the TCR CDR3. TCRdb fed the multiplex PCR reads into MiXCR, producing one record per CDR3 protein. The sample has fewer than 400,000 distinct CDR3 sequences; around 14% are singletons. The sequenced sample consisted of blood. The chain is built from TRBV6-2 or TRBV6-3 and TRBJ2-7; 10 bases map to TRBD1. This sequence originates from a woman aged 18-30 years with Graves' hyperthyroidism that later progressed to Graves' ophthalmopathy. As DNA, the CDR3 is TGTGCCAGCAGACGTCCGGGGACAGGGGATTCCTACGAGCAGTACTTC. Amino acids: CASRRPGTGDSYEQYF.